The 12 T cell receptor beta chains listed next were all sequenced from one sample in a study of T-cell reconstitution after alpha-beta-depleted transplantation in children (dated by TCRdb to about 2016). Library prep was done by PCR. Reads for this sample came from an Illumina HiSeq 2500. TCR library preparation used molecular barcoding, with unique molecular identifiers applied to normalize quantification of the TCRbeta repertoire. TCRdb passed the public sequencing reads through fastp at Q25 and MiXCR, retaining productive beta sequences. Each entry is one CDR3 protein sequence, shown with its most common DNA and genes. The sample profile shows approximately 350,000 distinct CDR3 sequences; 10% to 15% of them were found once. The ten largest clones add up to around 4.5% of the sample. The sequenced sample was PBMCs, obtained from the stem cell graft. These TCRs come from a human donor who donated a stem cell graft to a child with Fanconi anemia.

This clonotype showed up just a few times. The chain joins TRBV3-1 to TRBJ2-2, with D uncertain. The germline V and J ends were trimmed by 4 bases and 4 bases, with 7 bases remaining between them. The germline V gene encodes CDR1 LGHDT and CDR2 YNNKEL (reference sequence). CDR3 length: 13 amino acids. The CDR3 sequence is CASSRKVTGELFF. The CDR3 DNA sequence: TGTGCCAGCAGCCGGAAGGTCACCGGGGAGCTGTTTTTT.

V gene TRBV29-1 combines with J gene TRBJ2-7, with 8 bases lining up with TRBD1. The trim removed 2 bases at V and 3 bases at J, leaving 9 bases unmatched. The CDR3 length is 15 residues. Germline values: CDR1 SQVTM, CDR2 ANQGSEA. The CDR3 region is CSVELGRTGRYEQYF. Here the CDR3 DNA reads TGCAGCGTTGAATTGGGAAGGACAGGGCGCTACGAGCAGTACTTC.

The count of this clonotype is one. The genes are TRBV5-1 and TRBJ1-4; D not resolved. The germline CDR1 and CDR2 sequences are SGHRS and YFSETQ. This CDR3 contains 14 residues. Trimming took 5 bases from V and 8 from J, leaving 16 bases between them. Here the CDR3 reads CASRSGGVNEKLFF. The CDR3 DNA follows: TGCGCCAGCAGGTCTGGCGGGGTGAACGAAAAACTGTTTTTT.

The chain employs TRBV7-9 and TRBJ1-1, with 7 bases aligning to TRBD1. The length of the CDR3 is 15 residues. CDR1 SEHNR and CDR2 FQNEAQ come from the germline V gene (reference sequence). The V gene end was trimmed by 3 bases and the J gene end by 1 base; junction bases not matched to a gene: 5. Here the CDR3 reads CASSFLGGENTEAFF. For the CDR3, the DNA is TGTGCCAGCAGCTTTTTAGGGGGCGAGAACACTGAAGCTTTCTTT.

The table lists this clonotype with many counts. The genes are TRBV29-1 and TRBJ2-3, with D unclear. The CDR3 contains 10 residues. Germline V lookup: CDR1 SQVTM, CDR2 ANQGSEA. The CDR3 DNA follows: TGCAGGGCAGGCACAGATACGCAGTATTTT. Amino acids: CRAGTDTQYF.

This clonotype was observed a few times. V gene TRBV12-3 or TRBV12-4 combines with J gene TRBJ1-3, with 8 bases lining up with TRBD1. The J segment lost 0 bases and the V segment lost 8 bases, leaving 6 bases of the junction unmatched. This CDR3 contains 15 residues. The CDR3 DNA follows: TGTGCCAGCCGCACAGGGGGGGGCTCTGGAAACACCATATATTTT. Translated: CASRTGGGSGNTIYF.

This clonotype was seen at least ten times. This chain links TRBV20-1 with TRBJ1-1, with a weak D call TRBD1 (5 bases). Deletions cut 6 bases from V and 5 bases from J, with 19 bases between. This CDR3 spans 14 amino acids. Germline V CDR1 and CDR2: DFQATT, SNEGSKA (reference sequence). The CDR3 sequence is CSAGTGVGGTEAFF. In DNA, the CDR3 is TGCAGTGCCGGTACTGGGGTGGGGGGAACTGAAGCTTTCTTT.

This clonotype turned up a few times. The chain joins TRBV6-1 to TRBJ1-5; no firm D call. CDR1 is MNHNS, CDR2 SASEGT, per germline. CDR3 length: 14 amino acids. Trimming stripped 8 bases from V and 5 bases from J, with 16 bases between. The CDR3 reads CASGIRKSDQPQHF. In nucleotides, the CDR3 is TGTGCCAGCGGTATTAGGAAATCCGATCAGCCCCAGCATTTT.

This clonotype was observed a handful of times. The J gene is TRBJ2-2, the V gene TRBV20-1; D gene unclear. Germline assignment: CDR1 DFQATT and CDR2 SNEGSKA (reference sequence). This CDR3 is built from 11 residues. In nucleotides, the CDR3 is TGCAGGAAGGCGAACACCGGGGAGCTGTTTTTT. Amino acids: CRKANTGELFF.

This clonotype was observed a few times. The chain combines TRBV20-1 with TRBJ2-7; the match to TRBD1 covers 10 bases. The CDR3 covers 14 residues. The junction had 9 bases not matched to a gene; V was cut back by 3 bases and J by 7 bases. Germline CDR1 is DFQATT and CDR2 is SNEGSKA (reference sequence). CDR3 sequence reads: CSARPATGGDEQYV. In nucleotides, the CDR3 is TGCAGTGCTAGGCCGGCGACAGGGGGCGATGAGCAGTACGTC.

J is TRBJ2-2 and V is TRBV7-8; no clear D. V was pared by 1 base and J by 4 bases, with 10 bases between. CDR3 size: 15 residues. Looked up from germline, CDR1 is SGHVS and CDR2 is FQNEAQ. The CDR3 bases are TGTGCCAGCAGCTTAGAAGGCAGAACCACCGGGGAGCTGTTTTTT. Protein: CASSLEGRTTGELFF.

This clonotype was detected a few times. V usage is TRBV20-1 and J usage is TRBJ1-1; D ambiguous. With 5 bases removed from V and 1 base from J, the gap between germline ends came to 11 bases. CDR1 DFQATT and CDR2 SNEGSKA come from the germline V gene (reference sequence). The CDR3 spans 13 residues. Here the CDR3 DNA reads TGCAGTGCTCCGGACGGGTGGAACACTGAAGCTTTCTTT. Amino acid sequence: CSAPDGWNTEAFF.